What follows describes a single T cell receptor (beta chain). The record originates from a study of blood T cell repertoires in COVID-19. The repertoire was sequenced with immunoSEQ multiplex PCR; TCRdb's copy has only in-frame clones and lacks some. Among 350,000 to 550,000 clones listed, approximately 90% were seen once. Each recovered donor of Cohort 3 presented with two negative PCRs, clearance, or symptom resolution. The germline V and J ends were trimmed by 4 bases and 1 base, with 15 bases remaining between them. Germline CDR1 reads SGHDT; CDR2 reads YYEEEE. This CDR3 comprises 17 residues. V and J are TRBV5-6 and TRBJ1-6; D uncertain. Sequenced sample: PBMCs or T cells enriched from blood (not recorded which). This receptor was obtained from a man in his thirties or forties who had recovered from COVID-19. CDR3 DNA sequence: TGTGCCAGCAGCCAAGGTTCGGGTCTTTCCTATAATTCACCCCTCCACTTT. Its translation is CASSQGSGLSYNSPLHF.